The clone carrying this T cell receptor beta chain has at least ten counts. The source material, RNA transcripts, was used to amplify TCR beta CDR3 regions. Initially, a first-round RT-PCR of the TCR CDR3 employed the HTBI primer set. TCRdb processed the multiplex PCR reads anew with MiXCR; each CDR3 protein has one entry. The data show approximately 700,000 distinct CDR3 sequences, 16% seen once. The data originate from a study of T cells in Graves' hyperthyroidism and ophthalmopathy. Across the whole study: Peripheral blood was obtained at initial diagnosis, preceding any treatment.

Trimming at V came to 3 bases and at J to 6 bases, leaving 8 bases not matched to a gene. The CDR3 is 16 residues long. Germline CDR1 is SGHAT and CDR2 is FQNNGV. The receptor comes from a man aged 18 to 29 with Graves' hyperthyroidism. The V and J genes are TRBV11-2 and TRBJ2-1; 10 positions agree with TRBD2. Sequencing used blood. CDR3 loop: CASSFLTSGNFNEQFF. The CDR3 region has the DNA TGTGCCAGCAGCTTCCTCACTAGCGGGAACTTCAATGAGCAGTTCTTC.